This T cell receptor (beta chain) comes out of a study of T-cell reconstitution after alpha-beta-depleted transplantation in children. For TCRbeta, the library was prepared with unique molecular identifiers. TCRdb passed the PCR reads through MiXCR, listing each CDR3 protein once. The repertoire includes about 610,000 distinct CDR3 sequences, roughly a tenth of them detected once, and 3.5% to 5% sits in the top ten. Sequenced here: PBMCs from the stem cell graft donor, sampled from the stem cell graft. The origin of this receptor is a human donor who donated a stem cell graft to a child with acute myeloid leukemia.

CDR3 amino acids: CASSPSRLAGGGETQYF. The CDR3 coding sequence is TGTGCCAGCAGCCCAAGTAGACTAGCCGGTGGAGGAGAGACCCAGTACTTC. The chain uses TRBV7-9 and TRBJ2-5; 7 positions match TRBD2. With 5 bases clipped from V and 4 bases from J, the junction kept 16 bases outside the gene matches. The CDR3 is made up of 17 amino acids. CDR1 and CDR2 (germline): SEHNR, FQNEAQ (reference sequence).